The rows below give T cell receptor beta chains drawn from one sample of a study of glioma-infiltrating T cells after dendritic cell vaccination. Sequenced by immunoSEQ multiplex PCR; TCRdb stores in-frame clones only, minus some. The sample shows roughly 60,000 clones, around 86% of them seen only once. Sequencing was performed on blood, taken after dendritic cell vaccination. These receptors were obtained from a human donor with glioblastoma. The CDR3 runs from the conserved cysteine through the conserved F or W. The D gene is left open where the match is weak. Part of the rows lack a size; the others show once, few, many or a class for expanded clones.

V	J	D	size	DNA	CDR3
TRBV19	TRBJ2-3	TRBD1	.	TGTGCCAGTCGGACAGGGAGCACAGATACGCAGTATTTT	CASRTGSTDTQYF
TRBV2	TRBJ1-1	.	.	TGTGCCAGCAGTCGGAGCGGAGGGGTGAACACTGAAGCTTTCTTT	CASSRSGGVNTEAFF
TRBV7-2	TRBJ1-3	.	.	TGTGCCAGCAGCTTAGGGAGTGGAAACACCATATATTTT	CASSLGSGNTIYF
TRBV7-9	TRBJ1-4	.	.	TGTGCCAGCACCCTTCAGGGTGGTAATGAAAAACTGTTTTTT	CASTLQGGNEKLFF
TRBV18	TRBJ2-7	.	.	TGTGCCAGCTCACCAGGCGGAACCTACGAGCAGTACTTC	CASSPGGTYEQYF
TRBV11-1	TRBJ2-3	.	.	TGTGCCAGCAGCCTAGCTTTAACAGGGTGGGGTAGTACGCAGTATTTT	CASSLALTGWGSTQYF
TRBV4-1	TRBJ2-1	.	.	TGCGCCAGCAGCCCGGGGGCCTACAATGAGCAGTTCTTC	CASSPGAYNEQFF
TRBV6-5	TRBJ2-2	TRBD1	.	TGTGCCAGCAGGGGACAGGGTGGGAGGATCGGGGAGCTGTTTTTT	CASRGQGGRIGELFF
TRBV30	TRBJ1-1	.	.	TGTGCCATTGTGAGGGCAACTGAAGCTTTCTTT	CAIVRATEAFF
TRBV5-6	TRBJ1-6	.	once	TGTGCCAGCAGCTTTGGGGTAGAGGGCTCACCCCTCCACTTT	CASSFGVEGSPLHF
TRBV6-1	TRBJ1-2	TRBD1	.	TGTGCCAGCAGATACAGGGGGCGTGACTATGGCTACACCTTC	CASRYRGRDYGYTF
TRBV27	TRBJ2-1	TRBD1	few	TGTGCCAGCAGTTCCGGGACAGGGGGCAGAGAGCAGTTCTTC	CASSSGTGGREQFF
TRBV5-1	TRBJ1-4	TRBD1	.	TGCGCCAGCAGCTTGACGGGACAGGGAACACTGTTTTTT	CASSLTGQGTLFF
TRBV7-6	TRBJ2-3	TRBD2	.	TGTGCCAGCAGCTTATGGGGGGGAGAGGCAGATACGCAGTATTTT	CASSLWGGEADTQYF
TRBV5-1	TRBJ1-2	TRBD1	.	TGCGCCAGCCACCCGGGACAGGGGGCTGCGGACTATGGCTACACCTTC	CASHPGQGAADYGYTF
TRBV9	TRBJ2-3	TRBD2	once	TGTGCCAGCAGCGTAGTCGGGACTAACACAGATACGCAGTATTTT	CASSVVGTNTDTQYF
TRBV19	TRBJ1-1	TRBD1	once	TGTGCCAGTAGTACCGGACAGGGTGGGACTGAAGCTTTCTTT	CASSTGQGGTEAFF
TRBV6-6	TRBJ1-1	TRBD1	.	TGTGCCAGCAGCGACAGGGGGAGCACTGAAGCTTTCTTT	CASSDRGSTEAFF
TRBV9	TRBJ2-7	.	.	TGTGCCAGCAGCGTAGGGCAACAGGGACGGCACGAGCAGTACTTC	CASSVGQQGRHEQYF
TRBV11-3	TRBJ2-3	.	.	TGTGCCAGCAGCGGAGTCGGAGCCTCGGGCACAGATACGCAGTATTTT	CASSGVGASGTDTQYF
TRBV5-1	TRBJ2-3	TRBD1	.	TGCGCCAGCAGCTCCTGGACAGGGGAGGATACGCAGTATTTT	CASSSWTGEDTQYF
TRBV7-9	TRBJ1-1	.	.	TGTGCCAGCAGCCCAAACGACCGAGGTGAAGCTTTCTTT	CASSPNDRGEAFF